This entry is about one T cell receptor beta chain. Here immunoSEQ multiplex PCR was the method, and the copy in TCRdb shows in-frame clones only, minus some. Here the sample spans approximately 250,000 clones, roughly 88% being singletons. The data belong to a study of blood T cell repertoires in COVID-19. Trimming stripped 0 bases from V and 5 bases from J, with 13 bases between. CDR3 size: 16 residues. Germline V CDR1 and CDR2: PRHDT, FYEKMQ (reference sequence). Sequenced sample: peripheral blood. The TCR was taken from a man aged 25-40 years who had recovered from COVID-19. V and J are TRBV13 and TRBJ2-2; TRBD2 might be the D (6 bases). The CDR3 here is CASSLGWDSPTGELFF. The CDR3, as DNA: TGTGCCAGCAGCTTAGGTTGGGACTCCCCAACCGGGGAGCTGTTTTTT.